These 3 T cell receptor beta chains were sequenced from one sample in a study of blood T cell repertoires in COVID-19. Only in-frame clones appear in the TCRdb table, and some are missing; sequencing was by immunoSEQ multiplex PCR. The data hold 200,000 to 250,000 clones, with around 84% observed a single time. The specimen sequenced was peripheral blood. These TCRs come from a woman aged 40 to 50 who had recovered from COVID-19.

V is TRBV29-1 and J is TRBJ1-1; possibly TRBD1 for D (6 bases). The length of the CDR3 is 12 residues. Germline CDR1 reads SQVTM; CDR2 reads ANQGSEA. Trimming took off 7 bases at V and 3 bases at J, with 12 bases between the two ends. The CDR3 is CSASSGDTEAFF. For the CDR3, the DNA is TGCAGCGCCAGCTCAGGGGACACTGAAGCTTTCTTT.

The chain joins TRBV5-1 to TRBJ1-3; TRBD1 matches at 8 bases. The germline V gene has CDR1 SGHRS and CDR2 YFSETQ. V was clipped by 4 bases and J by 4 bases; unmatched bases: 4. The CDR3 extends over 14 amino acids. CDR3 in amino acids: CASSPGDRGNTIYF. In DNA, the CDR3 is TGCGCCAGCAGCCCCGGGGACAGGGGAAACACCATATATTTT. Full variable domain (outside the CDR3, taken from reference TRBV5-1 and TRBJ1-3): KAGVTQTPRYLIKTRGQQVTLSCSPISGHRSVSWYQQTPGQGLQFLFEYFSETQRNKGNFPGRFSGRQFSNSRSEMNVSTLELGDSALYLCASSPGDRGNTIYFGEGSWLTVV.

The chain employs TRBV7-2 and TRBJ1-1; 8 nucleotides align to TRBD1. The trim removed 2 bases at V and 1 base at J, leaving 6 bases unmatched. This CDR3 contains 16 residues. The germline V gene encodes CDR1 SGHTA and CDR2 FQGNSA. The CDR3 sequence: CASSLFFGQGNTEAFF. CDR3 in DNA: TGTGCCAGCAGCTTATTTTTTGGACAGGGGAACACTGAAGCTTTCTTT.